The 13 T cell receptor beta chains below come from one sample, sequenced in a study of human T cells and chemical hapten exposure. Each CDR3 protein is one row after TCRdb ran MiXCR on the RACE reads. The table has 60,000 to 70,000 distinct CDR3 sequences, over 9.5% seen once. This sample's time point: pre-sensitization, week 0. The treatment denotes: therapeutic diphenylcyclopropenone sensitization with weekly scalp DPC. Sequencing used whole blood, obtained in connection with sensitization to the hapten diphenylcyclopropenone (DPC). These receptor sequences come from a woman in her 50s with alopecia areata. Some clones in this sample may be carry-over from other donors' samples.

This clonotype has at least ten counts. For the CDR3, the DNA is TGTGCCAGCAGCCAAGGTTGGGGGGAATTCGGCAGCCCGCGTCTGGCTTTCTTT. It yields the protein CASSQGWGEFGSPRLAFF. The chain joins TRBV3-1 to TRBJ1-1, with D tentatively TRBD1 (5 bases). The germline V gene encodes CDR1 LGHDT and CDR2 YNNKEL (reference sequence). This CDR3 spans 18 amino acids. Trimming removed 1 base from V and 11 bases from J, with 29 bases in between.

The chain uses TRBV6-5 and TRBJ1-1; D unclear. The ends were cut back, 2 bases at V and 3 bases at J, with 10 bases in the middle. The CDR3 totals 14 residues. Per the germline V gene, CDR1 is MNHEY and CDR2 is SVGAGI. Here the CDR3 reads CASSYNNRDTEAFF. The DNA for the CDR3 is TGTGCCAGCAGTTACAACAATCGGGACACTGAAGCTTTCTTT.

V gene TRBV9 combines with J gene TRBJ2-3; D gene ambiguous. V lost 0 bases to trimming and J lost 9 bases, with 8 bases between them. In germline, CDR1 is SGDLS, CDR2 YYNGEE. The CDR3 runs to 12 residues. The CDR3: CASSVELETQYF. As DNA, the CDR3 is TGTGCCAGCAGCGTAGAATTAGAAACGCAGTATTTT. Using reference TRBV9 and TRBJ2-3 for the parts outside the CDR3, the full variable domain is DSGVTQTPKHLITATGQRVTLRCSPRSGDLSVYWYQQSLDQGLQFLIQYYNGEERAKGNILERFSAQQFPDLHSELNLSSLELGDSALYFCASSVELETQYFGPGTRLTVL.

This clonotype has a count of ten or more. This chain links TRBV6-5 with TRBJ2-2; D gene uncertain. Deletions cut 7 bases from V and 5 bases from J, with 14 bases between. The CDR3 runs to 14 residues. Germline CDR1 and CDR2: MNHEY and SVGAGI. The CDR3 coding sequence is TGTGCCAGCATCTCATCAAGGGTGACCGGGGAGCTGTTTTTT. As protein: CASISSRVTGELFF.

This clonotype was detected ten times or more. The chain links TRBV18 to TRBJ1-1; 11 bases line up with TRBD1. The CDR3 extends over 15 amino acids. The V segment lost 3 bases and the J segment 3 bases; nucleotides outside the gene matches: 3. The germline gives CDR1 KGHSH, CDR2 LQKENI. The CDR3 here is CASSPDRGPYTEAFF. The CDR3 nucleotides are TGTGCCAGCTCACCGGACAGGGGGCCGTACACTGAAGCTTTCTTT. The full variable domain, with the rest looked up from reference TRBV18 and TRBJ1-1, is NAGVMQNPRHLVRRRGQEARLRCSPMKGHSHVYWYRQLPEEGLKFMVYLQKENIIDESGMPKERFSAEFPKEGPSILRIQQVVRGDSAAYFCASSPDRGPYTEAFFGQGTRLTVV.

The sample holds many counts of this clonotype. The rearrangement links TRBV5-1 to TRBJ1-5, with D unclear. This CDR3 region has 14 residues. In germline, CDR1 is SGHRS, CDR2 YFSETQ. The V and J ends lost 1 base and 9 bases respectively, with 14 bases between them. CDR3 amino acids: CASSLMGGIMPQHF. The CDR3 DNA reads TGCGCCAGCAGCTTGATGGGTGGAATTATGCCCCAGCATTTT.

A few counts support this clonotype. The chain couples TRBV5-6 to TRBJ1-5; D perhaps matches TRBD1 (5 bases). The CDR3 has 13 amino acids. Looked up from germline, CDR1 is SGHDT and CDR2 is YYEEEE. V lost 3 bases and J lost 5, with 9 bases in between. The CDR3 loop reads CASSWGRDQPQHF. In DNA, the CDR3 is TGTGCCAGCAGCTGGGGACGGGATCAGCCCCAGCATTTT.

This clonotype came up many times. The V call is TRBV27, the J call TRBJ2-3; the D gene is possibly TRBD2 (6 bases). The CDR3 is made up of 15 amino acids. CDR1 is MNHEY, CDR2 SMNVEV, per germline (reference sequence). V was clipped by 6 bases and J by 4 bases, with 17 bases between them. The CDR3 loop is CASRSGLRGSDTQYF. CDR3 nucleotides: TGTGCCAGCAGATCGGGACTCCGGGGATCAGATACGCAGTATTTT.

The rearrangement uses TRBV7-8 and TRBJ2-3; no clear D gene. Germline-derived CDR1 and CDR2 are SGHVS and FQNEAQ. This CDR3 has 15 amino acids. Trimming shortened V by 3 bases and J by 7 bases, and 17 bases separated the two germline ends. CDR3 region: CASSLTLGPPNTQYF. CDR3 nucleotides: TGTGCCAGCAGCTTGACCTTGGGCCCCCCGAATACGCAGTATTTT.

Worth noting for this clonotype: An end of the junction differs from the germline gene, which may be a read error. The V call is TRBV20-1, the J call TRBJ2-2; 7 bases fit TRBD1. The CDR3 is 13 residues long. Per the germline V gene, CDR1 is DFQATT and CDR2 is SNEGSKA (reference sequence). The CDR3: CSVLKGAPGELFF. CDR3 nucleotides: TGCAGTGTACTTAAGGGGGCGCCCGGGGAGCTGTTTTTC.

The genes are TRBV7-6 and TRBJ2-1; 10 nucleotides match TRBD2. CDR3 length: 18 residues. Per the germline V gene, CDR1 is SGHVS and CDR2 is FNYEAQ. The V and J ends lost 5 bases and 5 bases, in that order; junction bases with no gene match: 15. In DNA form, the CDR3 reads TGTGCCAGCAGCCGAGGGGTGGCTAGCGGGAGTCGGGACAATGAGCAGTTCTTC. This translates into CASSRGVASGSRDNEQFF.

This clonotype was detected only a few times. This chain joins TRBV4-1 and TRBJ2-2; 12 nucleotides line up with TRBD2. The CDR3 loop spans 18 amino acids. CDR1 MGHRA and CDR2 YSYEKL come from the germline V gene. After removal of 3 bases from V and 2 bases from J, the junction contained 7 bases not matched to a gene. Here the CDR3 reads CASSHNGLAGLNTGELFF. The CDR3 DNA reads as TGCGCCAGCAGCCATAATGGACTAGCGGGGCTTAACACCGGGGAGCTGTTTTTT.

The table lists this clonotype with many counts. J is TRBJ2-2 and V is TRBV7-3; D unclear. This CDR3 contains 13 residues. Germline CDR1 is SGHTA and CDR2 is FQGTGA. The V and J ends lost 6 bases and 0 bases respectively, with 5 bases between them. The CDR3 DNA sequence: TGTGCCAGCAGATCTCCGAACACCGGGGAGCTGTTTTTT. Protein product: CASRSPNTGELFF.